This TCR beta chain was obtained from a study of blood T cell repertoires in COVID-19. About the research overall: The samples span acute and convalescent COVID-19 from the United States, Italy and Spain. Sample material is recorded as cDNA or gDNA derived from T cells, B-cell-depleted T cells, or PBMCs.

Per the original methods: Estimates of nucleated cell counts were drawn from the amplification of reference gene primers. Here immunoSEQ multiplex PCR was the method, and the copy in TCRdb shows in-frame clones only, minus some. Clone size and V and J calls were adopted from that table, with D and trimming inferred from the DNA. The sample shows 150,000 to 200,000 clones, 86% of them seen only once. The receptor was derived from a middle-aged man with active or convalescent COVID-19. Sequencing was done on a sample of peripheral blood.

Here the CDR3 DNA reads TGTGCCAGCAGTTACGGGACAGCTGACTCTGGAAACACCATATATTTT. It yields the protein CASSYGTADSGNTIYF. The chain couples TRBV6-6 to TRBJ1-3; 7 bases line up with TRBD1. Germline V gene sequence: CDR1 MNHNY, CDR2 SVGAGI (reference sequence). The CDR3 runs 16 residues. Germline trimming cut 2 bases from V and 0 bases from J; bases unmatched to any gene: 4.